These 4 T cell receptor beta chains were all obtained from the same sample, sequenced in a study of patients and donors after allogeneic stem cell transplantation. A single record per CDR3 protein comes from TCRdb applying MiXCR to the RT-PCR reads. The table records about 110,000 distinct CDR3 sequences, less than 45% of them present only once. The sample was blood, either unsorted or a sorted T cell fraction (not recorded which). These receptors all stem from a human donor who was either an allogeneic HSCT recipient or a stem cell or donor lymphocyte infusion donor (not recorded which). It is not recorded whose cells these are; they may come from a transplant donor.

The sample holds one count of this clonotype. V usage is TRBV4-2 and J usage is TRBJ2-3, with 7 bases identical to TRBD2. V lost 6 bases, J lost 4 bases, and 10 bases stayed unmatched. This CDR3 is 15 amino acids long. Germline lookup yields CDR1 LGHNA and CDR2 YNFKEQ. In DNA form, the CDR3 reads TGTGCCAGCAGTCTGGAGGGAGGGAAGGCAGATACGCAGTATTTT. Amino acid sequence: CASSLEGGKADTQYF.

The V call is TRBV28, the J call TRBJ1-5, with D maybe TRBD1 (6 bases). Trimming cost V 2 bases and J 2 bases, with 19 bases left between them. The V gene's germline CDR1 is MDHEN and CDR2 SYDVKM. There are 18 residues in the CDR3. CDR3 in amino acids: CASSLGGTLKAGNQPQHF. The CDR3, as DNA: TGTGCCAGCAGTTTAGGTGGGACACTAAAAGCGGGCAATCAGCCCCAGCATTTT.

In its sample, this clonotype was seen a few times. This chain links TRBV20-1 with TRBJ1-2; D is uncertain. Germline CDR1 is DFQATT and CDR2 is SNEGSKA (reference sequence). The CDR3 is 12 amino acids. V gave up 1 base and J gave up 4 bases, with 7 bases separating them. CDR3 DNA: TGCAGTGCTAGAGCGGGCCCCTATGGCTACACCTTC. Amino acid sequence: CSARAGPYGYTF.

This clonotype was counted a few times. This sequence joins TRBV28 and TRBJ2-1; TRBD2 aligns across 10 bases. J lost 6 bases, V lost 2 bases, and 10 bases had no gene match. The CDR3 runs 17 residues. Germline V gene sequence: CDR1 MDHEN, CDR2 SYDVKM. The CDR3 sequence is CASSLRFPSGSINEQFF. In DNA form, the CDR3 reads TGTGCCAGCAGTTTAAGGTTCCCTAGCGGGAGTATCAATGAGCAGTTCTTC.